This TCR beta chain is drawn from a study of CD8 T cells in Susac syndrome. The germline CDR1 and CDR2 sequences are LGHDT and YNNKEL (reference sequence). V shed 4 bases and J shed 8 bases, with 11 bases lying between them. The CDR3 is made up of 12 amino acids. RNA totalling roughly 0.45 to 1 ug underwent reverse transcription with random hexamers. In TCRdb, the immunoSEQ multiplex PCR reads were re-called with MiXCR into one record per CDR3 protein. The data contain 150,000 to 200,000 distinct CDR3 sequences, around 96% of them seen just once; the ten biggest clones take up about 0.13%. The receptor was isolated from a human donor in good health. The J gene is TRBJ1-1, the V gene TRBV3-1, with D maybe TRBD1 (5 bases). The sequencing sample was made of CD4+ T cells from PBMCs. The CDR3 loop is CASSLGTSEAFF. Written as DNA, the CDR3 is TGTGCCAGCAGCCTCGGGACTAGCGAAGCTTTCTTT.